The next 26 T cell receptor beta chains were all read from a single sample in a study of blood T cell repertoires in COVID-19. TCRdb's table, derived via immunoSEQ multiplex PCR, lists solely in-frame clones and lacks some. The profile shows 150,000 to 200,000 clones, 70% to 90% of them singletons. The sequenced sample consisted of peripheral blood. The receptors shown here come from a human donor in a cohort sampled during active COVID-19.

The chain uses TRBV11-2 and TRBJ2-1; D remains ambiguous. This CDR3 has 11 residues. V shed 5 bases and J shed 8 bases, with 7 bases lying between them. Germline CDR1 reads SGHAT; CDR2 reads FQNNGV. The CDR3 DNA reads as TGTGCCAGCAGCCTTTTGTATGAGCAGTTCTTC. Amino acids: CASSLLYEQFF.

This chain links TRBV7-6 with TRBJ2-3, with 12 nucleotides matching TRBD1. CDR3 size: 15 residues. V dropped 5 bases and J dropped 4; count of bases not matched to a gene: 4. Germline V gene data show CDR1 as SGHVS and CDR2 as FNYEAQ. CDR3 region: CASSTRDRGPDTQYF. CDR3 nucleotides: TGTGCCAGCAGCACCCGGGACAGGGGGCCAGATACGCAGTATTTT.

This chain joins TRBV4-1 and TRBJ2-1, with 13 bases aligning to TRBD2. CDR3 length: 15 amino acids. J lost 6 bases, V lost 7 bases, and 6 bases had no gene match. The germline CDR1 and CDR2 sequences are MGHRA and YSYEKL. Here the CDR3 DNA reads TGCGCCAGCACGGCAGGGACTAGCGGGATCAATGAGCAGTTCTTC. It yields the protein CASTAGTSGINEQFF.

The gene calls are TRBV3-1 (or the pseudogene TRBV3-2) and TRBJ2-1; 8 bases agree with TRBD2. CDR3 length equals 15 residues. Germline loops: CDR1 LGHDT, CDR2 YNNKEL (reference sequence). Losses at the gene ends were 8 bases for V and 4 bases for J; bases not matched to a gene: 10. For the CDR3, the DNA is TGTGCCAGCTCCGGTCCAGCGGGGGTTTACAATGAGCAGTTCTTC. Translation: CASSGPAGVYNEQFF.

The count of this clone is one. The chain is built from TRBV6-5 and TRBJ2-1, with unresolved D. The CDR3 has 13 residues. V dropped 0 bases and J dropped 7 bases, with 7 bases sitting between them. The V gene's germline CDR1 is MNHEY and CDR2 SVGAGI. In DNA form, the CDR3 reads TGTGCCAGCAGTTACTCGACCGGGAATGAGCAGTTCTTC. Encoded protein: CASSYSTGNEQFF.

The chain is built from TRBV7-2 and TRBJ2-7, with D possibly being TRBD2 (6 bases). V lost 2 bases and J 2 bases, leaving 16 bases between the germline ends. Per the germline V gene, CDR1 is SGHTA and CDR2 is FQGNSA. The CDR3 is 16 amino acids. CDR3 in DNA: TGTGCCAGCAGCTTATCGTTTCGGGACTCACCCTACGAGCAGTACTTC. Its translation: CASSLSFRDSPYEQYF.

The chain uses TRBV27 and TRBJ2-7, with a possible D match to TRBD1 (6 bases). Germline V CDR1 and CDR2: MNHEY, SMNVEV (reference sequence). V dropped 4 bases and J dropped 4 bases, with 17 bases sitting between them. The CDR3 spans 15 residues. CDR3 coding DNA: TGTGCCAGCAGTTCCACGACCAGGGGAACTTACGAGCAGTACTTC. Amino acids: CASSSTTRGTYEQYF.

There are a few counts of this clone. V and J are TRBV27 and TRBJ2-4, with TRBD2 matching over 9 bases. Unmatched junction bases numbered 13, after V lost 5 bases and J lost 5 bases. Germline CDR1 is MNHEY and CDR2 is SMNVEV (reference sequence). This CDR3 comprises 17 residues. CDR3 region: CASSLRVAGGPENIQYF. CDR3 nucleotides: TGTGCCAGCAGTCTACGGGTGGCGGGGGGGCCCGAAAACATTCAGTACTTC.

The gene calls are TRBV28 and TRBJ1-1; D gene ambiguous. Germline loops: CDR1 MDHEN, CDR2 SYDVKM. The V end lost 10 bases, the J end lost 5 bases, and 23 bases lay between the germline ends. The CDR3 loop spans 15 amino acids. CDR3 amino acids: CATIEEARFGTEAFF. The CDR3 region has the DNA TGTGCCACCATCGAGGAGGCCCGATTCGGTACTGAAGCTTTCTTT.

The genes are TRBV18 and TRBJ1-1, with D tentatively TRBD1 (5 bases). V shed 8 bases and J shed 5 bases, with 18 bases lying between them. Germline V gives CDR1 KGHSH, CDR2 LQKENI. The CDR3 consists of 14 residues. The CDR3 protein is CASPKGNTMTEAFF. Here the CDR3 DNA reads TGTGCCAGCCCGAAGGGGAATACGATGACTGAAGCTTTCTTT.

This clone was recorded a few times. V and J are TRBV27 and TRBJ1-6; a possible D gene is TRBD1 (5 bases). The V end was cut by 1 base, the J end by 9 bases, with 10 bases between. The CDR3 consists of 14 residues. Germline V lookup: CDR1 MNHEY, CDR2 SMNVEV (reference sequence). The CDR3: CASSLLSGISPLHF. In DNA, the CDR3 is TGTGCCAGCAGTTTATTATCAGGGATTTCACCCCTCCACTTT.

This chain connects TRBV5-1 to TRBJ1-3, with D unclear. The CDR3 spans 15 residues. Germline V gives CDR1 SGHRS, CDR2 YFSETQ. The germline V and J ends were trimmed by 1 base and 0 bases, with 8 bases remaining between them. The CDR3 here is CASSLTRSSGNTIYF. Here the CDR3 DNA reads TGCGCCAGCAGCTTGACACGGAGCTCTGGAAACACCATATATTTT.

The CDR3: CASTGAGVGEQYF. In DNA, the CDR3 is TGTGCCAGCACGGGGGCGGGAGTAGGGGAGCAGTACTTC. The chain links TRBV27 to TRBJ2-7, with D possibly being TRBD2 (7 bases). This CDR3 is built from 13 residues. V was pared by 7 bases and J by 7 bases, with 17 bases between. The germline CDR1 and CDR2 sequences are MNHEY and SMNVEV (reference sequence).

The count of this clone is one. This chain links TRBV5-5 with TRBJ1-1; no reliable D call. The germline CDR1 and CDR2 sequences are SGHKS and YYEKEE (reference sequence). This CDR3 contains 13 residues. The V and J ends lost 4 bases and 4 bases respectively, with 11 bases between them. The CDR3 protein is CASSRGITTEAFF. The CDR3 DNA sequence: TGTGCCAGCAGCCGGGGAATTACCACTGAAGCTTTCTTT.

The V and J genes are TRBV3-1 (or the pseudogene TRBV3-2) and TRBJ2-1; 7 nucleotides agree with TRBD1. The trim removed 2 bases at V and 4 bases at J, leaving 2 bases unmatched. The CDR3 runs to 14 residues. CDR1 is LGHDT, CDR2 YNNKEL, per germline (reference sequence). The CDR3 region is CASSQTGVYNEQFF. For the CDR3, the DNA is TGTGCCAGCAGCCAAACAGGGGTTTACAATGAGCAGTTCTTC.

J is TRBJ2-2 and V is TRBV7-2; a weak D match, TRBD2 (6 bases). The V gene's germline CDR1 is SGHTA and CDR2 FQGNSA. The CDR3 spans 17 residues. Trimming removed 1 base at V and 1 base at J, with 13 bases between. DNA of the CDR3: TGTGCCAGCAGCTTAGAAGGAGCGGGCCAGAACACCGGGGAGCTGTTTTTT. This encodes CASSLEGAGQNTGELFF. Variable domain in full (rest from reference TRBV7-2 and TRBJ2-2): GAGVSQSPSNKVTEKGKDVELRCDPISGHTALYWYRQSLGQGLEFLIYFQGNSAPDKSGLPSDRFSAERTGGSVSTLTIQRTQQEDSAVYLCASSLEGAGQNTGELFFGEGSRLTVL.

The chain uses TRBV30 and TRBJ2-7; 12 bases agree with TRBD1. The CDR3 is 15 residues long. V lost 4 bases, J lost 6 bases, and 10 bases stayed unmatched. Per germline, CDR1 GTSNPN and CDR2 SVGIG (reference sequence). This CDR3 is CAWTGQGAFRGEQYF. CDR3 nucleotides: TGTGCCTGGACGGGACAGGGGGCCTTCAGGGGCGAGCAGTACTTC.

The chain uses TRBV5-5 and TRBJ1-5; a possible D gene is TRBD1 (6 bases). This CDR3 spans 17 amino acids. Trimming removed 2 bases from V and 4 bases from J, with 19 bases in between. In germline, CDR1 is SGHKS, CDR2 YYEKEE (reference sequence). The CDR3 sequence is CASSFLGGEFRNQPQHF. The CDR3, as DNA: TGTGCCAGCAGCTTCTTAGGGGGTGAGTTTCGGAATCAGCCCCAGCATTTT.

This clone was counted only a few times. The CDR3 region is CASSIQTGGYGYTF. CDR3 bases: TGTGCCAGCAGCATCCAGACAGGTGGCTATGGCTACACCTTC. This sequence joins TRBV7-2 and TRBJ1-2; weak D call: TRBD1 (6 bases). Per the germline V gene, CDR1 is SGHTA and CDR2 is FQGNSA. Trimming cost V 5 bases and J 4 bases, with 14 bases left between them. CDR3 length: 14 residues.

The chain couples TRBV19 to TRBJ2-3; 7 nucleotides match TRBD1. This CDR3 spans 16 amino acids. Germline V gene sequence: CDR1 LNHDA, CDR2 SQIVND (reference sequence). V lost 6 bases and J lost 3; bases outside the gene matches: 12. CDR3: CASRMIEGAGTDTQYF. The CDR3 DNA reads as TGTGCCAGTAGGATGATCGAGGGGGCCGGGACAGATACGCAGTATTTT.

The J gene is TRBJ1-2, the V gene TRBV18, with 9 nucleotides matching TRBD1. The CDR3 covers 16 residues. V lost 2 bases to trimming and J lost 7 bases; unmatched junction nucleotides: 11. Germline CDR1 is KGHSH and CDR2 is LQKENI. In DNA, the CDR3 is TGTGCCAGCTCACCAGGGACCGGGACAGGGTATCGTGGCTACACCTTC. Translation: CASSPGTGTGYRGYTF.

The chain carries TRBV14 and TRBJ2-7, with 7 bases aligning to TRBD2. CDR3 length: 15 residues. Germline assignment: CDR1 SGHDN and CDR2 FVKESK. The V segment lost 0 bases and the J segment 7 bases; nucleotides outside the gene matches: 9. The CDR3 here is CASSQDRLAGGEQYF. As DNA, the CDR3 is TGTGCCAGCAGCCAAGATCGACTAGCCGGGGGGGAGCAGTACTTC.

The chain is built from TRBV10-3 and TRBJ2-5, with 7 bases that match TRBD2. J lost 1 base, V lost 5 bases, and 10 bases had no gene match. CDR1 is ENHRY, CDR2 SYGVKD, per germline. The CDR3 consists of 16 residues. CDR3: CAISPEGSGVQETQYF. The DNA of the CDR3 is TGTGCCATCAGTCCGGAGGGAAGCGGGGTCCAAGAGACCCAGTACTTC.

The chain has TRBV11-2 and TRBJ2-7; 15 positions agree with TRBD2. The V and J ends lost 5 bases and 6 bases, in that order; junction bases with no gene match: 14. Germline-derived CDR1 and CDR2 are SGHAT and FQNNGV. This CDR3 is 18 amino acids long. Here the CDR3 reads CASSLAGTSGGLRGEQYF. CDR3 in DNA: TGTGCCAGCAGCCTTGCCGGGACTAGCGGGGGGCTTCGTGGCGAGCAGTACTTC.

The chain has TRBV7-8 and TRBJ1-1; no firm D call. Germline V CDR1 and CDR2: SGHVS, FQNEAQ. Trimming removed 1 base from V and 2 bases from J, with 11 bases in between. This CDR3 has 15 amino acids. CDR3 loop: CASSLVPGGNTEAFF. The CDR3 DNA reads TGTGCCAGCAGCTTAGTTCCAGGAGGAAACACTGAAGCTTTCTTT.

V gene TRBV4-1 combines with J gene TRBJ1-2, with D possibly being TRBD1 (6 bases). The germline V gene has CDR1 MGHRA and CDR2 YSYEKL. The CDR3 contains 15 residues. Trimming took off 0 bases at V and 8 bases at J, with 16 bases between the two ends. The chain's CDR3 is CASSQEEQGSWGYTF. In DNA, the CDR3 is TGCGCCAGCAGCCAAGAGGAACAGGGAAGTTGGGGCTACACCTTC.